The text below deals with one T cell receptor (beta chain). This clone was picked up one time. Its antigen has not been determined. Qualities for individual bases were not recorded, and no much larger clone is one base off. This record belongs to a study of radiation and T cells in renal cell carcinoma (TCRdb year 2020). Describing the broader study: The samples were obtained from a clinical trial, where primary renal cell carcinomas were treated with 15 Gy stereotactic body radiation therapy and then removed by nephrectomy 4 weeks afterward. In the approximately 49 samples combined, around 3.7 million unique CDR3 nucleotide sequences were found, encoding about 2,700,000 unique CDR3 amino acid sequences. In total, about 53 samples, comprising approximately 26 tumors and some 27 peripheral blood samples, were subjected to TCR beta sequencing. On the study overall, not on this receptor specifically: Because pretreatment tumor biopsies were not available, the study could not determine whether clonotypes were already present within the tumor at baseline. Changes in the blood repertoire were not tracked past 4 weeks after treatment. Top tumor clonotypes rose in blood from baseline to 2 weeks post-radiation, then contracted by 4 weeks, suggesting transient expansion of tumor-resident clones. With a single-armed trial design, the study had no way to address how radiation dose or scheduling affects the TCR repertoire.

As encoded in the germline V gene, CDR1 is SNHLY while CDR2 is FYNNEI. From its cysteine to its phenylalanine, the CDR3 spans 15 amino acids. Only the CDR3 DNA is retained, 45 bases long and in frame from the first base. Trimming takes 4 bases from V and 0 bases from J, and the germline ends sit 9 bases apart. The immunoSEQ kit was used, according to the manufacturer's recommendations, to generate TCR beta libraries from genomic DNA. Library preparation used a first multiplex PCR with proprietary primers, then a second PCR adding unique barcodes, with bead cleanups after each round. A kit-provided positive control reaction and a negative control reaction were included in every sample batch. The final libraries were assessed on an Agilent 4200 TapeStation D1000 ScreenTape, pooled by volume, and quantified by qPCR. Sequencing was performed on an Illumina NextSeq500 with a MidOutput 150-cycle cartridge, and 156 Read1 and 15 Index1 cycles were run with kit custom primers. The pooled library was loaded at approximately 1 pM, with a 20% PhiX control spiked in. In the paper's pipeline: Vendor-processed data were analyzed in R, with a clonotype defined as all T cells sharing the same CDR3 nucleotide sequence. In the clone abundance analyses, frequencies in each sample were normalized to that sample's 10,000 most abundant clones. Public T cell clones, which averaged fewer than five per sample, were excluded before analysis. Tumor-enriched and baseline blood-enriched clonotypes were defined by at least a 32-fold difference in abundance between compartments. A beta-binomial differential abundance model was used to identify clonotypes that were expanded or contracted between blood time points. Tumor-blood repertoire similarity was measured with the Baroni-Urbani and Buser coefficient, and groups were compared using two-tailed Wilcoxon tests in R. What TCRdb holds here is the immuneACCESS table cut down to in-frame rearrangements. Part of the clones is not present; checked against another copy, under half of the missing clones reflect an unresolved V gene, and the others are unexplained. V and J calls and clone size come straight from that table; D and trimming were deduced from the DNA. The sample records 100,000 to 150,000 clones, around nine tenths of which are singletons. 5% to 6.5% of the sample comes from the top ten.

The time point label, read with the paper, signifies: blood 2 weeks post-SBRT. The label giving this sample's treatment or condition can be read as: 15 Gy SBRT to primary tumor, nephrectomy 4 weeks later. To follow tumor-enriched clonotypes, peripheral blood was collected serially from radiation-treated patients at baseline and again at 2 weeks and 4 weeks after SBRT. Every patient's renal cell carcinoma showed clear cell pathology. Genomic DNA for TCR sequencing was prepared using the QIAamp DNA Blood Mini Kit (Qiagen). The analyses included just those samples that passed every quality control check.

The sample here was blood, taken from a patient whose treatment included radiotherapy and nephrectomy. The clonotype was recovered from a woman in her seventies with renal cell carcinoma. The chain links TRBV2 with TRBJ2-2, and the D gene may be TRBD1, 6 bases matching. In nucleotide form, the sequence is TGTGCCAGCAGTGCCGGGACAACGAACACCGGGGAGCTGTTTTTT. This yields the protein CASSAGTTNTGELFF. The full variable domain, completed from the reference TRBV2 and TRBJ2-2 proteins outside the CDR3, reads EPEVTQTPSHQVTQMGQEVILRCVPISNHLYFYWYRQILGQKVEFLVSFYNNEISEKSEIFDDQFSVERPDGSNFTLKIRSTKLEDSAMYFCASSAGTTNTGELFFGEGSRLTVL.